Listed below are T cell receptor beta chains from one sample, sequenced in a study of control samples from healthy donors and cancer patients. Sequenced by immunoSEQ multiplex PCR; TCRdb stores in-frame clones only, minus some. This repertoire shows roughly 170,000 clones, 80% to 95% found once; its top ten account for roughly 2%. Sequencing was carried out using blood. These receptors were obtained from a woman aged 40 to 50 in good health. The CDR3 runs from the conserved cysteine through the conserved F or W. The D gene is left open where the match is weak. Clone size appears in some rows only: once, few, many, or a class for an expanded clone.

V,D,length,size,J,DNA,CDR3
TRBV2,.,14,.,TRBJ1-5,TGTGCCAGCAGTCAGCGTGGGGGGAATCAGCCCCAGCATTTT,CASSQRGGNQPQHF
TRBV3-1/TRBV3-2,.,16,.,TRBJ2-7,TGTGCCAGCAGCCAAGAACTCCAACAGGGACCCTACGAGCAGTACTTC,CASSQELQQGPYEQYF
TRBV5-4,.,15,once,TRBJ2-1,TGTGCCAGCAGCTTGGTACTACCTCAATACAATGAGCAGTTCTTC,CASSLVLPQYNEQFF
TRBV29-1,.,11,.,TRBJ2-5,TGCAGCGTTCGACAGCAAGAGACCCAGTACTTC,CSVRQQETQYF
TRBV6-6,.,13,few,TRBJ1-5,TGTGCCAGCACTCTCTATAGCAATCAGCCCCAGCATTTT,CASTLYSNQPQHF
TRBV15,.,12,.,TRBJ2-7,TGTGCCACCAGCAGAGATGGGTACGAGCAGTACTTC,CATSRDGYEQYF
TRBV13,.,13,.,TRBJ1-1,TGTGCCAGCAGCTTAGGACACAACACTGAAGCTTTCTTT,CASSLGHNTEAFF
TRBV10-1,.,13,many,TRBJ1-1,TGCGCCAGCAGCCCCGGGGGGGCCACTGAAGCTTTCTTT,CASSPGGATEAFF
TRBV12-3/TRBV12-4,.,13,.,TRBJ2-7,TGTGCCAGCAGTTTAGGGCCTTTCACCGAGCAGTACTTC,CASSLGPFTEQYF
TRBV14,TRBD1,17,.,TRBJ2-7,TGTGCCAGCAGCCAAACTCAACAGGGGGTTGTTAGATACGAGCAGTACTTC,CASSQTQQGVVRYEQYF
TRBV3-1/TRBV3-2,.,15,.,TRBJ1-6,TGTGCCAGCAGCCAAGGCGCAGGCCTGGATTCACCCCTCCACTTT,CASSQGAGLDSPLHF
TRBV2,.,14,.,TRBJ1-5,TGTGCCAGCACCGAGGCGGGAAGGCGTCAGCCCCAGCATTTT,CASTEAGRRQPQHF
TRBV6-5,TRBD1,14,.,TRBJ1-1,TGTGCCAGCAGTTACCGAGGGACAGGAACCCCAAGTTTCTTT,CASSYRGTGTPSFF
TRBV18,.,15,.,TRBJ1-5,TGTGCCAGCTCCCCGGGGCCAGGTTCACATCAGCCCCAGCATTTT,CASSPGPGSHQPQHF
TRBV4-1,TRBD1,15,.,TRBJ2-5,TGCGCCAGCAGCGTCCGGACAGGGGGCCAGGAGACCCAGTACTTC,CASSVRTGGQETQYF
TRBV6-5,TRBD2,12,.,TRBJ2-3,TGTGCGCTCCGGCGGGGGACAGATACGCAGTATTTT,CALRRGTDTQYF
TRBV3-1/TRBV3-2,TRBD2,17,.,TRBJ2-5,TGTGCCAGCAGCCAAGATTTCGAGCGGGGGGCCCGCGAGACCCAGTACTTC,CASSQDFERGARETQYF
TRBV18,.,14,.,TRBJ2-5,TGTGCCAGCTCACCACGGGGGGCCCAAGAGACCCAGTACTTC,CASSPRGAQETQYF
TRBV6-5,.,14,.,TRBJ1-2,TGTGCCAGCTCGAGGGCAGCCGTTAACTATGGCTACACCTTC,CASSRAAVNYGYTF
TRBV5-1,TRBD1,15,.,TRBJ2-2,TGCGCCAGCAGCGTCCGGGGACAGGGCACCGGGGAGCTGTTTTTT,CASSVRGQGTGELFF
TRBV7-9,.,16,.,TRBJ2-3,TGTGCCAGCAGCCCACGGGAGGGGGCTAGCACAGATACGCAGTATTTT,CASSPREGASTDTQYF
TRBV27,.,14,.,TRBJ2-7,TGTGCCAGCAGTTTGGCAGGCAGAAGCTACGAGCAGTACTTC,CASSLAGRSYEQYF
TRBV6-5,.,14,.,TRBJ2-1,TGTGCCGGCAAGGGGGGAGGTTCCTACAATGAGCAGTTCTTC,CAGKGGGSYNEQFF
TRBV19,.,14,.,TRBJ1-2,TGTGCCAGTAGTCAACTGGCTAGGCGCTATGGCTACACCTTC,CASSQLARRYGYTF
TRBV2,.,13,.,TRBJ1-2,TGTGCCAGCAGTGGAATGGCTAACTATGGCTACACCTTC,CASSGMANYGYTF
TRBV9,TRBD1,15,.,TRBJ1-2,TGTGCCAGCAGCGGATTTGACAGGGCCCCCTATGGCTACACCTTC,CASSGFDRAPYGYTF
TRBV2,.,13,once,TRBJ2-3,TGTGCCGGCGGGGCCGTGCCTGCAGATACGCAGTATTTT,CAGGAVPADTQYF
TRBV29-1,.,11,once,TRBJ1-1,TGCAGCGTTGAAGACTTGGGGGGAGCTTTCTTT,CSVEDLGGAFF
TRBV5-1,.,12,.,TRBJ2-5,TGCGCCAGCAGCTTGGCCGCGGAGACCCAGTACTTC,CASSLAAETQYF
TRBV5-6,TRBD1,15,.,TRBJ2-7,TGTGCCAGCAGCTTGACCGGGACAGGGGCCTACGAGCAGTACTTC,CASSLTGTGAYEQYF
TRBV5-1,TRBD2,17,.,TRBJ2-3,TGCGCCAGCAGCTTCGGGACTAGCGGTTGGAACACAGATACGCAGTATTTT,CASSFGTSGWNTDTQYF
TRBV19,.,15,.,TRBJ1-5,TGTGCCAGTAGTATCCGGGAGCTTGCCAATCAGCCCCAGCATTTT,CASSIRELANQPQHF
TRBV3-1/TRBV3-2,TRBD2,15,.,TRBJ2-5,TGTGCCAGCAGTCGGACTAGCGGGGGGCTCGAGACCCAGTACTTC,CASSRTSGGLETQYF
TRBV27,.,14,.,TRBJ1-1,TGTGCCAGCAGTTTACTGGGGTCGAACACTGAAGCTTTCTTT,CASSLLGSNTEAFF
TRBV9,.,15,.,TRBJ2-1,TGTGCCAGCAGCGTAGGTCCAGGCGGATACAATGAGCAGTTCTTC,CASSVGPGGYNEQFF
TRBV6-1,.,16,.,TRBJ2-2,TGTGCCAGCAGTGAATTTTCGGGGCCTGGCACCGGGGAGCTGTTTTTT,CASSEFSGPGTGELFF
TRBV5-1,TRBD1,13,.,TRBJ2-5,TGCGCCAGCAGCTTCGGGACAGAAGAGACCCAGTACTTC,CASSFGTEETQYF
TRBV2,.,15,few,TRBJ1-6,TGTGCCAGCAGTGAACTCAGCTCCTATAATTCACCCCTCCACTTT,CASSELSSYNSPLHF
TRBV18,TRBD1,15,.,TRBJ1-1,TGTGCCAGCTCAGCGACGGGACAGGGTGGCACTGAAGCTTTCTTT,CASSATGQGGTEAFF
TRBV11-2,.,18,.,TRBJ1-6,TGTGCCAGCAGCCGAAACCGGGACACTAGCTCCTATAATTCACCCCTCCACTTT,CASSRNRDTSSYNSPLHF
TRBV4-1,.,17,.,TRBJ1-3,TGCGCCAGCAGCCAAGACCGAATGGGGGACTCTGGAAACACCATATATTTT,CASSQDRMGDSGNTIYF
TRBV2,.,19,once,TRBJ1-2,TGTGCCAGCAGTGGTCCGAGGCCGGGCAGACAGTCAGCTAACTATGGCTACACCTTC,CASSGPRPGRQSANYGYTF
TRBV4-2,TRBD2,18,.,TRBJ2-3,TGTGCCAGCAGCCCCGGACTAGCGGGCCAGGGTTTCACAGATACGCAGTATTTT,CASSPGLAGQGFTDTQYF